A single sample gave rise to the 8 T cell receptor beta chains below, sequenced in a study of CD8+CD57+ T cells in acquired aplastic anemia. The template used for profiling TCR beta VDJ and CDR3 was genomic DNA. TCRdb called the reads again in MiXCR, with one record for every CDR3 protein. Of some 200,000 distinct CDR3 sequences detected, around 47% appear once; the ten largest clones hold around 9.7%. Sequencing involved patients with CD8+CD57+ cell expansion previously shown by flow cytometry. The sequencing input was sorted CD4+, CD8+, or CD8+CD57+ T cells (not recorded which) from PBMCs. The source is a human donor with aplastic anemia.

The chain couples TRBV5-1 to TRBJ2-7; no firm D call. The V gene lost 1 base and the J gene lost 2 bases, with 10 bases spanning the gap. The CDR3 is made up of 14 amino acids. The germline CDR1 and CDR2 sequences are SGHRS and YFSETQ. CDR3 amino acids: CASSLSGGAYEQYF. CDR3 coding DNA: TGCGCCAGCAGCTTGAGTGGCGGTGCCTACGAGCAGTACTTC.

This chain uses TRBV2 with TRBJ1-1, with unresolved D. Trimming pared 4 bases from V and 8 bases from J, leaving 14 bases between. Germline assignment: CDR1 SNHLY and CDR2 FYNNEI. The CDR3 runs to 13 residues. This chain's CDR3 is CASSGGSIHEAFF. The CDR3, as DNA: TGTGCCAGCAGTGGAGGGAGTATCCACGAAGCTTTCTTT.

The genes are TRBV2 and TRBJ2-1; D possibly corresponds to TRBD2 (5 bases). The CDR3 runs to 13 residues. V was clipped by 0 bases and J by 8 bases, with 8 bases between them. Germline V gene lookup returns CDR1 SNHLY and CDR2 FYNNEI. CDR3 bases: TGTGCCAGCAGTGAAGCGACGGGGTATGAGCAGTTCTTC. Its translation is CASSEATGYEQFF.

This clonotype was detected once. The chain joins TRBV19 to TRBJ1-2, with 9 bases identical to TRBD1. The CDR3 runs 13 residues. With 7 bases clipped from V and 6 bases from J, the junction kept 6 bases outside the gene matches. The germline V gene has CDR1 LNHDA and CDR2 SQIVND (reference sequence). CDR3 bases: TGTGCCAGTACCTATGGACAGGGGCATGGCTACACCTTC. It yields the protein CASTYGQGHGYTF.

The rearrangement joins TRBV24-1 to TRBJ2-2; D not certain. Germline V gene sequence: CDR1 KGHDR, CDR2 SFDVKD. This CDR3 has 15 residues. V was clipped by 5 bases and J by 2 bases, with 11 bases between them. CDR3 residues: CATSVGTENTGELFF. The CDR3 nucleotides are TGTGCCACCAGTGTGGGAACAGAAAACACCGGGGAGCTGTTTTTT.

This clonotype was recorded only once. This chain connects TRBV5-1 to TRBJ2-5, with D possibly matching TRBD2 (6 bases). The CDR3 length is 14 residues. V gave up 4 bases and J gave up 4 bases, with 14 bases separating them. Germline V gene sequence: CDR1 SGHRS, CDR2 YFSETQ. The CDR3 region is CASSATGLLETQYF. For the CDR3, the DNA is TGCGCCAGCAGCGCCACCGGACTATTAGAGACCCAGTACTTC.

This clonotype was counted only a few times. The CDR3 DNA sequence: TGTGCCACCAGTGATTTTGGGGGTCAGCCCCAGCATTTT. It specifies CATSDFGGQPQHF. The chain recombines TRBV24-1 with TRBJ1-5; possible D gene TRBD1, 5 bases. Trimming took off 1 base at V and 6 bases at J, with 6 bases between the two ends. The CDR3 runs 13 residues. The germline V gene encodes CDR1 KGHDR and CDR2 SFDVKD.

This clonotype appeared a few times. V is TRBV5-4 and J is TRBJ2-7, with 8 nucleotides matching TRBD1. V lost 4 bases to trimming and J lost 5 bases; unmatched junction nucleotides: 5. CDR1 is SGHNT, CDR2 YYREEE, per germline (reference sequence). The CDR3 runs 13 residues. This chain's CDR3 is CASSEDREHEQYF. CDR3 nucleotide sequence: TGTGCCAGCAGCGAGGACAGGGAGCACGAGCAGTACTTC.